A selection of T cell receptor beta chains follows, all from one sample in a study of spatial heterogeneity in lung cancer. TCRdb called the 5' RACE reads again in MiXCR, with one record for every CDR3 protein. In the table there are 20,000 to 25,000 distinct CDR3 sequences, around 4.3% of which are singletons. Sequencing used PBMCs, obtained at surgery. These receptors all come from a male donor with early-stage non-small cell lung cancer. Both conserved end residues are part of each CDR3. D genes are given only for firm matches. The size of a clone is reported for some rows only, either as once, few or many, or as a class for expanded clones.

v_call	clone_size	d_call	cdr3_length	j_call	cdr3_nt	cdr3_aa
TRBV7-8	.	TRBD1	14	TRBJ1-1	TGTGCCAGCAGCTGGGGACAGGGATCCACTGAAGCTTTCTTT	CASSWGQGSTEAFF
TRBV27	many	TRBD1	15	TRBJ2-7	TGTGCCAGCAGTTCTCCCGGGACAGGGCTAGGAGAGCAGTACTTC	CASSSPGTGLGEQYF
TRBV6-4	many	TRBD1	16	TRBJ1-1	TGTGCCAGCAGCGCCGGGACAGATTTACACAACACTGAAGCTTTCTTT	CASSAGTDLHNTEAFF
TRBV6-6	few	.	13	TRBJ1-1	TGTGCCAGCACCCAATTCGGGGGCCCTGAAGCTTTCTTT	CASTQFGGPEAFF
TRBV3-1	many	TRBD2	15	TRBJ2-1	TGTGCCAGCAGCCAGAGCAGCGGGATGTTCAATGAGCAGTTCTTC	CASSQSSGMFNEQFF
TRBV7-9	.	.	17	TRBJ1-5	TGTGCCAGCAGCCAACTGGGCGCGGGAGGTAGGCATCAGCCCCAGCATTTT	CASSQLGAGGRHQPQHF
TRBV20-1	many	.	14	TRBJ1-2	TGCAGTGCCTCGCGTCAGGAGGGGAACTATGGCTACACCTTC	CSASRQEGNYGYTF
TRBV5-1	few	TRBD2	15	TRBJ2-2	TGCGCCAGCAGCTCGGGACTAGCGGCAACCGGGGAGCTGTTTTTT	CASSSGLAATGELFF
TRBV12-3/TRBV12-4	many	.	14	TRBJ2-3	TGTGCCAGCAGCCACGGGGGGCGAGGAGATACGCAGTATTTT	CASSHGGRGDTQYF
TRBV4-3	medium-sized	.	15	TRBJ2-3	TGCGCCAGCAGCCCCGTCGACACAAGCACAGATACGCAGTATTTT	CASSPVDTSTDTQYF
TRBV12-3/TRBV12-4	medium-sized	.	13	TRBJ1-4	TGTGCCAGCAGTTTGTTCAAGGGCGAAAAACTGTTTTTT	CASSLFKGEKLFF
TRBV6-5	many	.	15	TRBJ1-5	TGTGCCAGCAGACCCGACAGTGGCAGCAATCAGCCCCAGCATTTT	CASRPDSGSNQPQHF
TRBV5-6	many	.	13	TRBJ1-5	TGTGCCAGCAGCGTAGGGTTGGGGCAGCCCCAGCATTTT	CASSVGLGQPQHF
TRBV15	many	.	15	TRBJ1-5	TGTGCCACCAGCAGAGATAAGAGGACCTATCAGCCCCAGCATTTT	CATSRDKRTYQPQHF
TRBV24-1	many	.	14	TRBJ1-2	TGTGCCACCAGTGACCAGACAGGTAGAAATGGCTACACCTTC	CATSDQTGRNGYTF
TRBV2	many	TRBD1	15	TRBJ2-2	TGTGCCAGCAGAAAAGGACAGGGTAACACCGGGGAGCTGTTTTTT	CASRKGQGNTGELFF
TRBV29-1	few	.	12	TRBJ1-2	TGCAGCGTTGAAGATCCCGGGAAAGGCTACACCTTC	CSVEDPGKGYTF
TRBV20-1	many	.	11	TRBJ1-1	TGCAGTGCCCCAGTAGGCACTGAAGCTTTCTTT	CSAPVGTEAFF
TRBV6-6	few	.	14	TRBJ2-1	TGTGCCAGCAGTTCCGTCCGGACTCCCGTCGAGCAGTTCTTC	CASSSVRTPVEQFF
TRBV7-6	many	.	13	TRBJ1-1	TGTGCCAGCAGCTTAGAGAGGATGACTGAAGCTTTCTTT	CASSLERMTEAFF
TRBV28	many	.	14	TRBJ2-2	TGTGCCAGCATATCCCTCGAGGGGACTGGGGAGCTGTTTTTT	CASISLEGTGELFF
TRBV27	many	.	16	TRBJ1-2	TGTGCCAGCAGTTTATACCCTAATGGACTGAACTATGGCTACACCTTC	CASSLYPNGLNYGYTF
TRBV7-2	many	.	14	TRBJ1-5	TGTGCCAGCAGCCAAAACAGGGGCAATCAGCCCCAGCATTTT	CASSQNRGNQPQHF
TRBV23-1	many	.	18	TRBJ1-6	TGCGCCAGCAGTCATCCTCCCCCCCGAGGGGTCCAAAATTCACCCCTCCACTTT	CASSHPPPRGVQNSPLHF
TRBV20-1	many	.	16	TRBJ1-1	TGCAGTGCTAGAGGTGACAGTGGTCTCTCGAACACTGAAGCTTTCTTT	CSARGDSGLSNTEAFF
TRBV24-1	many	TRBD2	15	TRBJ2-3	TGTGCCACCAGTGACCCGACTAGCGGCACAGATACGCAGTATTTT	CATSDPTSGTDTQYF
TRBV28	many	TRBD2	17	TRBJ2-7	TGTGCCAGCAGTGTGGTGACGGCTAGCGGGTCTGCGTTCGAGCAGTACTTC	CASSVVTASGSAFEQYF
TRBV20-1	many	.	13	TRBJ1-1	TGCAGTGCTACATGGACAGTGAACACTGAAGCTTTCTTT	CSATWTVNTEAFF
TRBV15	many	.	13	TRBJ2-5	TGTGCCACCTCAAAGAGGTACCAAGAGACCCAGTACTTC	CATSKRYQETQYF
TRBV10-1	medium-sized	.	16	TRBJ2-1	TGCGCCAGCAGCGCGTCGGGCGGATACTCCTACAATGAGCAGTTCTTC	CASSASGGYSYNEQFF
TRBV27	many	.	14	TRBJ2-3	TGTGCCAGTTCTCCCAGGCCTAGCACAGATACGCAGTATTTT	CASSPRPSTDTQYF
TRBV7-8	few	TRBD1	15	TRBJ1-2	TGTGCCAGCAGCTTACGGCCGACAGGGAGATATGGCTACACCTTC	CASSLRPTGRYGYTF
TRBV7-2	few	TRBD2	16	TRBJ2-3	TGTGCCAGCAGCGTCCAAGGGACTAGCGGCACAGATACGCAGTATTTT	CASSVQGTSGTDTQYF
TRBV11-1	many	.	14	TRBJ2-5	TGTGCCAGCAGCTTAGGCTGGGTACAAGAGACCCAGTACTTC	CASSLGWVQETQYF
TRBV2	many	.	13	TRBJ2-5	TGTGCCAGCAGTGACCAGAGTTCTGAGACCCAGTACTTC	CASSDQSSETQYF
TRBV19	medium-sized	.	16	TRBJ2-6	TGTGCCAGTAGTAGATTCAGTCTCTCTGGGGCCAACGTCCTGACTTTC	CASSRFSLSGANVLTF
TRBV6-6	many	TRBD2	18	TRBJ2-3	TGTGCCAGCAGTAAAGGACTAGCGGGGGCCCGAAGCACAGATACGCAGTATTTT	CASSKGLAGARSTDTQYF
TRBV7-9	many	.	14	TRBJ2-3	TGTGCCAGCAGCCACGAATGGAGCACAGATACGCAGTATTTT	CASSHEWSTDTQYF
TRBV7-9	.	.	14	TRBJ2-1	TGTGCCAGCAGCGCCGACAAGTCCTACAATGAGCAGTTCTTC	CASSADKSYNEQFF
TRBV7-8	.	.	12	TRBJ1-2	TGTGCCAGCAGCTTAGAGGGCTATGGCTACACCTTC	CASSLEGYGYTF